Following are 10 T cell receptor beta chains from one sample sequenced in a study of T cells in Graves' hyperthyroidism and ophthalmopathy. Amplified regions were TCR beta CDR3 sequences from RNA transcripts. The HTBI set primed first-round TCR CDR3 RT-PCR. TCRdb itself ran the multiplex PCR reads through MiXCR, one entry per CDR3 protein. The table shows about 700,000 distinct CDR3 sequences, with around 15% occurring only once. The sequencing sample was made of blood. Receptors originate from a woman aged 18-29 years with Graves' hyperthyroidism.

This clonotype appeared once. This chain connects TRBV2 to TRBJ2-3, with D perhaps TRBD1 or TRBD2 (5 bases each). Germline loops: CDR1 SNHLY, CDR2 FYNNEI. CDR3 length: 20 residues. Trimming cost V 5 bases and J 1 base, with 28 bases left between them. The CDR3 loop is CASSSSLSGQTFERTDTQYF. The CDR3 DNA reads TGTGCCAGCAGTTCTAGTCTGTCGGGGCAAACCTTTGAACGCACAGATACGCAGTATTTT. Filled out from reference TRBV2 and TRBJ2-3, the complete variable domain reads EPEVTQTPSHQVTQMGQEVILRCVPISNHLYFYWYRQILGQKVEFLVSFYNNEISEKSEIFDDQFSVERPDGSNFTLKIRSTKLEDSAMYFCASSSSLSGQTFERTDTQYFGPGTRLTVL.

This chain uses TRBV5-5 with TRBJ1-5; 7 bases match TRBD1. The germline V gene has CDR1 SGHKS and CDR2 YYEKEE (reference sequence). The CDR3 totals 16 residues. J was trimmed by 3 bases and V by 3 bases; bases with no gene match: 9. CDR3 nucleotide sequence: TGTGCCAGCAGCTCCACCGACAGGGACCTCAATCAGCCCCAGCATTTT. Translating gives CASSSTDRDLNQPQHF.

This chain connects TRBV30 to TRBJ1-3; D possibly corresponds to TRBD1 (5 bases). The V end lost 0 bases, the J end lost 3 bases, and 15 bases lay between the germline ends. Germline V lookup: CDR1 GTSNPN, CDR2 SVGIG (reference sequence). CDR3 length: 16 residues. Here the CDR3 DNA reads TGTGCCTGGAGTGTACAGGATTACTCGCATGGAAACACCATATATTTT. Its translation is CAWSVQDYSHGNTIYF. Full variable domain (missing parts from reference TRBV30 and TRBJ1-3): SQTIHQWPATLVQPVGSPLSLECTVEGTSNPNLYWYRQAAGRGLQLLFYSVGIGQISSEVPQNLSASRPQDRQFILSSKKLLLSDSGFYLCAWSVQDYSHGNTIYFGEGSWLTVV.

The V and J genes are TRBV4-1 and TRBJ1-1; 7 bases match TRBD1. Unmatched junction bases numbered 8, after V lost 4 bases and J lost 6 bases. From germline, CDR1 is MGHRA and CDR2 YSYEKL. CDR3 length: 14 amino acids. CDR3 protein: CASSLEGATPEAFF. For the CDR3, the DNA is TGCGCCAGCAGCCTAGAGGGGGCGACCCCTGAAGCTTTCTTT.

This clonotype was detected many times. V and J are TRBV2 and TRBJ1-4; 7 bases are shared with TRBD1. Germline V lookup: CDR1 SNHLY, CDR2 FYNNEI. The CDR3 sequence is 14 residues long. Trimming removed 8 bases from V and 5 bases from J; junction bases left unmatched: 8. CDR3 loop: CASQGTVLNEKLFF. DNA for the CDR3: TGTGCCAGCCAGGGGACAGTCTTAAATGAAAAACTGTTTTTT.

This clonotype was found a few times. This sequence joins TRBV6-5 and TRBJ1-1, with D uncertain. Looked up from germline, CDR1 is MNHEY and CDR2 is SVGAGI. This CDR3 region has 15 residues. V gave up 2 bases and J gave up 4 bases, with 14 bases separating them. The CDR3 region has the DNA TGTGCCAGCAGTTACGTGCGGAATCATGGCACTGAAGCTTTCTTT. Its protein is CASSYVRNHGTEAFF.

This clonotype occurred many times. The CDR3 region has the DNA TGTGCCAGCTCACCACCGCAGACTCATGAAAAACTGTTTTTT. Its protein is CASSPPQTHEKLFF. The chain joins TRBV18 to TRBJ1-4; D is uncertain. Germline V gene data show CDR1 as KGHSH and CDR2 as LQKENI. V shed 0 bases and J shed 6 bases, with 8 bases lying between them. The CDR3 sequence is 14 residues long.

The sample holds many counts of this clonotype. The chain is built from TRBV12-3 or TRBV12-4 and TRBJ1-5; 8 nucleotides match TRBD1. V lost 2 bases and J lost 7; bases outside the gene matches: 7. The length of the CDR3 is 15 residues. CDR3 bases: TGTGCCAGCAGTTTATCAGACAGGGGCGGACAGCCCCAGCATTTT. Residues: CASSLSDRGGQPQHF.

The chain uses TRBV6-4 and TRBJ2-2, with TRBD2 matching over 8 bases. Germline V gene sequence: CDR1 MRHNA, CDR2 SNTAGT. This CDR3 has 14 residues. Losses at the gene ends were 7 bases for V and 7 bases for J; bases not matched to a gene: 8. CDR3 loop: CASKREYDYGELFF. The DNA of the CDR3 is TGTGCCAGCAAGCGGGAGTATGATTACGGGGAGCTGTTTTTT.

Details on this clonotype: This may stem from a read error, because a much larger clone lies one nucleotide away. The V and J genes are TRBV12-3 or TRBV12-4 and TRBJ2-6, with D perhaps matching TRBD2 (6 bases). The CDR3 loop spans 17 amino acids. DNA of the CDR3: TGTGTCAGCAGTCCAGGGACGGGAGAGGTGGGGGCCAACGTCCTGACTTTC. The encoded protein is CVSSPGTGEVGANVLTF.